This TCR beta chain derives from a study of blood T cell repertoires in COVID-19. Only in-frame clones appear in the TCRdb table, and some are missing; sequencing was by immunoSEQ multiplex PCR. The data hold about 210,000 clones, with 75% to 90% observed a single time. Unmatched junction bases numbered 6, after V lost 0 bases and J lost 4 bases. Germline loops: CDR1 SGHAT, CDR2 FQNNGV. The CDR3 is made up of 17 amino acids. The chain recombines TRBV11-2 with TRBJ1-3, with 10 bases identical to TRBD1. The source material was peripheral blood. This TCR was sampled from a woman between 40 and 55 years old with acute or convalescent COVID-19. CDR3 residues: CASSLELGQGVGNTIYF. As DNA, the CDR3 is TGTGCCAGCAGCTTAGAGCTTGGACAGGGGGTCGGAAACACCATATATTTT.